These 11 T cell receptor beta chains came from one sample sequenced in a study of T cell responses to AZD1222 COVID-19 vaccine. Some clones are missing from TCRdb's copy, which holds only in-frame ones; the method was immunoSEQ multiplex PCR. This sample has roughly 110,000 clones, with approximately 90% found just once. The starting material was peripheral blood, obtained 28 days after the second AZD1222 dose. These receptors originate from an adult who received the AZD1222 COVID-19 vaccine.

The chain's CDR3 is CATSIASGGSTDTQYF. The CDR3 DNA is TGTGCCACCAGTATAGCTAGCGGGGGAAGCACAGATACGCAGTATTTT. V usage is TRBV24-1 and J usage is TRBJ2-3; TRBD2 aligns across 10 bases. The V gene's germline CDR1 is KGHDR and CDR2 SFDVKD. The CDR3 length is 16 residues. The V and J ends lost 6 bases and 0 bases, in that order; junction bases with no gene match: 5.

The rearrangement links TRBV29-1 to TRBJ2-5; D remains ambiguous. V was shortened by 0 bases and J by 3 bases, with 8 bases between the two germline ends. The CDR3 length is 13 residues. Germline lookup yields CDR1 SQVTM and CDR2 ANQGSEA. This CDR3 is CSVEENQKETQYF. The CDR3 nucleotides read TGCAGCGTTGAAGAAAACCAGAAAGAGACCCAGTACTTC.

The chain has TRBV5-4 and TRBJ2-3, with 10 positions matching TRBD1. The V gene end was trimmed by 4 bases and the J gene end by 4 bases; junction bases not matched to a gene: 3. This CDR3 has 14 residues. The germline V gene has CDR1 SGHNT and CDR2 YYREEE (reference sequence). Here the CDR3 reads CASSPGTGADTQYF. The CDR3, as DNA: TGTGCCAGCAGCCCGGGGACAGGGGCAGATACGCAGTATTTT.

The chain joins TRBV24-1 to TRBJ2-2; tentatively, D is TRBD1 or TRBD2 (5 bases each). The CDR3 is made up of 18 amino acids. CDR1 is KGHDR, CDR2 SFDVKD, per germline. Trimming removed 2 bases at V and 5 bases at J, with 20 bases between. CDR3 loop: CATSDWEFGGRETGELFF. The CDR3 DNA is TGTGCCACCAGTGATTGGGAATTTGGGGGTCGGGAAACCGGGGAGCTGTTTTTT.

The chain couples TRBV27 to TRBJ1-6; 9 bases fit TRBD1. This CDR3 is 16 amino acids long. Germline V CDR1 and CDR2: MNHEY, SMNVEV (reference sequence). V gave up 4 bases and J gave up 2 bases; unmatched junction bases: 3. The CDR3 reads CASSSGTGTYNSPLHF. In nucleotides, the CDR3 is TGTGCCAGCAGTTCCGGGACAGGGACCTATAATTCACCCCTCCACTTT.

In nucleotides, the CDR3 is TGTGCCATAGGGACAGGGGTCGACACTGAAGCTTTCTTT. Translation gives CAIGTGVDTEAFF. The rearrangement links TRBV10-3 to TRBJ1-1; 10 bases agree with TRBD1. The ends lost 9 bases at V and 3 bases at J; junction bases unmatched: 4. The CDR3 runs 13 residues. Germline CDR1 and CDR2: ENHRY and SYGVKD.

Concerning this clone itself: Other DNA sequences in this specimen translate into the identical CDR3. V is TRBV5-1 and J is TRBJ2-7; the D gene is possibly TRBD1 (5 bases). Germline V lookup: CDR1 SGHRS, CDR2 YFSETQ. The CDR3 sequence is 12 residues long. The ends were cut back, 3 bases at V and 4 bases at J, with 8 bases in the middle. The CDR3 bases are TGCGCCAGCAGCTCAGACAGTTACGAGCAGTACTTC. Translation: CASSSDSYEQYF.

For the CDR3, the DNA is TGTGCCAGCAGGGGCATTGGGTTTCTCTACACCTTC. It yields the protein CASRGIGFLYTF. The gene calls are TRBV25-1 and TRBJ1-2; no firm D call. Germline V gene sequence: CDR1 MGHDK, CDR2 SYGVNS. Trimming took off 6 bases at V and 10 bases at J, with 15 bases between the two ends. The CDR3 loop spans 12 amino acids.

The chain couples TRBV5-4 to TRBJ2-3, with no clear D. V lost 2 bases, J lost 0 bases, and 7 bases lay in between. Per germline, CDR1 SGHNT and CDR2 YYREEE (reference sequence). The CDR3 is made up of 14 amino acids. The CDR3 DNA follows: TGTGCCAGCAGCTTTGAGGCCAGCACAGATACGCAGTATTTT. Protein: CASSFEASTDTQYF.

V is TRBV25-1 and J is TRBJ1-1; D is perhaps TRBD1 (5 bases). CDR1 MGHDK and CDR2 SYGVNS come from the germline V gene. Trimming removed 6 bases from V and 2 bases from J, with 13 bases in between. This CDR3 is built from 14 residues. The CDR3: CASSQGRLNTEAFF. In nucleotides, the CDR3 is TGTGCCAGCAGCCAGGGACGGCTCAACACTGAAGCTTTCTTT.

This sequence joins TRBV3-1 (or the pseudogene TRBV3-2) and TRBJ2-3; 12 nucleotides align to TRBD2. Per the germline V gene, CDR1 is LGHDT and CDR2 is YNNKEL (reference sequence). After removal of 1 base from V and 2 bases from J, the junction contained 1 base not matched to a gene. There are 16 residues in the CDR3. The CDR3 spells CASSQGLAGATDTQYF. The CDR3 DNA follows: TGTGCCAGCAGCCAAGGACTAGCGGGGGCCACAGATACGCAGTATTTT.